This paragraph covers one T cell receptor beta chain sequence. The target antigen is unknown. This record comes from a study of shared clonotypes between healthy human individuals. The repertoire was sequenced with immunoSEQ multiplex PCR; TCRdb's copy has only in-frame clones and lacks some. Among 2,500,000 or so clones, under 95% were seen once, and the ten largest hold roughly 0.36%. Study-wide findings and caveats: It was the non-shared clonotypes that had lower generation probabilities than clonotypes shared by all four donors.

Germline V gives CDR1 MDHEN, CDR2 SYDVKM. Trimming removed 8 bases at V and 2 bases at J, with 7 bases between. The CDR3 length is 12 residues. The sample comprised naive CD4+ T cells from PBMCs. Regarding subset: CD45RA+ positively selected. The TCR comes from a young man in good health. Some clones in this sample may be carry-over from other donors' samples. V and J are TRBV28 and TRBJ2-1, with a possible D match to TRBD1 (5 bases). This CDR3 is CASGATYNEQFF. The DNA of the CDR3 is TGTGCCAGCGGGGCAACCTACAATGAGCAGTTCTTC. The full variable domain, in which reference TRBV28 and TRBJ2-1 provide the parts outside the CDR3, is DVKVTQSSRYLVKRTGEKVFLECVQDMDHENMFWYRQDPGLGLRLIYFSYDVKMKEKGDIPEGYSVSREKKERFSLILESASTNQTSMYLCASGATYNEQFFGPGTRLTVL.